The 24 T cell receptor beta chains in this list originate from one sample, sequenced in a study of blood T cell repertoires in COVID-19. Sequencing used immunoSEQ multiplex PCR; TCRdb keeps in-frame clones, though not all of them. The top ten hold under 0.4% of the sample, which has roughly 42,000 clones, about 92% seen once. Sequencing was carried out using peripheral blood. Source of these receptors: a man aged 45 to 65 with COVID-19, enrolled during active disease.

V gene TRBV19 combines with J gene TRBJ1-6; D may be TRBD1 (5 bases). Germline lookup yields CDR1 LNHDA and CDR2 SQIVND (reference sequence). Trimming pared 8 bases from V and 7 bases from J, leaving 15 bases between. The CDR3 spans 14 residues. CDR3 bases: TGTGCCAGTCAGCCGGGACTGTACAATTCACCCCTCCACTTT. Protein: CASQPGLYNSPLHF.

The V call is TRBV7-3, the J call TRBJ2-2; D unclear. V lost 4 bases, J lost 1 base, and 10 bases lay in between. From germline, CDR1 is SGHTA and CDR2 FQGTGA. CDR3 size: 15 residues. This CDR3 is CASSSRLGNTGELFF. As DNA, the CDR3 is TGTGCCAGCAGCTCGCGTCTAGGGAACACCGGGGAGCTGTTTTTT.

V gene TRBV5-6 combines with J gene TRBJ1-5; the match to TRBD1 covers 7 bases. Germline loops: CDR1 SGHDT, CDR2 YYEEEE. The ends lost 2 bases at V and 3 bases at J; junction bases unmatched: 2. The CDR3 extends over 14 amino acids. DNA for the CDR3: TGTGCCAGCAGCTTCAGGGGGACCAATCAGCCCCAGCATTTT. Translated: CASSFRGTNQPQHF. The full variable domain, its missing parts supplied by reference TRBV5-6 and TRBJ1-5, is DAGVTQSPTHLIKTRGQQVTLRCSPKSGHDTVSWYQQALGQGPQFIFQYYEEEERQRGNFPDRFSGHQFPNYSSELNVNALLLGDSALYLCASSFRGTNQPQHFGDGTRLSIL.

The rearrangement joins TRBV6-5 to TRBJ1-1, with TRBD1 matching over 8 bases. Germline loops: CDR1 MNHEY, CDR2 SVGAGI. With V trimmed by 6 bases and J by 4 bases, 7 bases remained unmatched. CDR3 length: 14 amino acids. The chain's CDR3 is CASSDRGLGTEAFF. As DNA, the CDR3 is TGTGCCAGCAGCGACAGGGGCCTGGGCACTGAAGCTTTCTTT.

V and J are TRBV4-1 and TRBJ2-6; TRBD2 matches 9 bases. CDR3 length: 18 residues. Germline CDR1 MGHRA, CDR2 YSYEKL. The junction had 6 bases not matched to a gene; V was cut back by 2 bases and J by 1 base. The CDR3 region has the DNA TGCGCCAGCAGCCAAAGGGTAGCGGGAGTGTCTGGGGCCAACGTCCTGACTTTC. Protein: CASSQRVAGVSGANVLTF.

V gene TRBV5-1 combines with J gene TRBJ2-5; the D gene is possibly TRBD1 (6 bases). Trimming took 5 bases from V and 6 from J, leaving 17 bases between them. Germline CDR1 SGHRS, CDR2 YFSETQ. This CDR3 comprises 14 residues. The chain's CDR3 is CASRETQGGQTQYF. CDR3 coding DNA: TGCGCCAGCAGAGAGACACAGGGTGGACAGACCCAGTACTTC.

The chain has TRBV18 and TRBJ1-1; no firm D call. The ends were cut back, 6 bases at V and 0 bases at J, with 11 bases in the middle. The germline CDR1 and CDR2 sequences are KGHSH and LQKENI. The CDR3 contains 14 residues. DNA for the CDR3: TGTGCCAGCTCTTTTTCCGGTCTGAACACTGAAGCTTTCTTT. This encodes CASSFSGLNTEAFF. The variable domain in full, with the rest retrieved from reference TRBV18 and TRBJ1-1, is NAGVMQNPRHLVRRRGQEARLRCSPMKGHSHVYWYRQLPEEGLKFMVYLQKENIIDESGMPKERFSAEFPKEGPSILRIQQVVRGDSAAYFCASSFSGLNTEAFFGQGTRLTVV.

J is TRBJ1-5 and V is TRBV19; 9 nucleotides agree with TRBD1. Germline V CDR1 and CDR2: LNHDA, SQIVND (reference sequence). This CDR3 spans 15 amino acids. Unmatched junction bases numbered 9, after V lost 5 bases and J lost 7 bases. The CDR3 DNA follows: TGTGCCAGTAGTGACCCGGACAGGGGCGGGCAGCCCCAGCATTTT. This translates into CASSDPDRGGQPQHF.

This clone was observed a handful of times. The chain uses TRBV7-2 and TRBJ1-1; 9 nucleotides align to TRBD1. After removal of 4 bases from V and 1 base from J, the junction contained 4 bases not matched to a gene. This CDR3 region has 15 residues. Germline loops: CDR1 SGHTA, CDR2 FQGNSA. CDR3 amino acids: CASSSMGQGNTEAFF. The CDR3 DNA sequence: TGTGCCAGCAGCTCCATGGGACAGGGGAACACTGAAGCTTTCTTT.

The chain links TRBV27 to TRBJ2-7; TRBD1 is a possible D gene (5 bases). V gave up 0 bases and J gave up 2 bases, with 5 bases separating them. This CDR3 spans 13 amino acids. Germline V gene data show CDR1 as MNHEY and CDR2 as SMNVEV (reference sequence). The CDR3 protein is CASSLSTAYEQYF. CDR3 in DNA: TGTGCCAGCAGTTTATCGACAGCCTACGAGCAGTACTTC.

This chain joins TRBV30 and TRBJ2-7; 9 bases line up with TRBD1. This CDR3 has 14 amino acids. Germline V gene lookup returns CDR1 GTSNPN and CDR2 SVGIG (reference sequence). J was trimmed by 2 bases and V by 3 bases; bases with no gene match: 5. CDR3 sequence reads: CAWSSGTGTYEQYF. CDR3 DNA sequence: TGTGCCTGGAGCTCCGGGACAGGGACCTACGAGCAGTACTTC.

J is TRBJ1-2 and V is TRBV29-1; D ambiguous. V was pared by 3 bases and J by 4 bases, with 12 bases between. CDR3 length equals 13 residues. In germline, CDR1 is SQVTM, CDR2 ANQGSEA. The CDR3 region has the DNA TGCAGCGTTGAGGGCCAGCAGGTCTATGGCTACACCTTC. Its translation is CSVEGQQVYGYTF.

This chain links TRBV6-5 with TRBJ1-3; perhaps TRBD1 as D (5 bases). V was pared by 0 bases and J by 4 bases, with 10 bases between. This CDR3 is built from 15 residues. Germline assignment: CDR1 MNHEY and CDR2 SVGAGI. The CDR3 sequence: CASSYSRQSGNTIYF. The CDR3 DNA reads TGTGCCAGCAGTTACTCCAGACAGTCCGGAAACACCATATATTTT.

This clone was seen only once. The V gene is TRBV19, the J gene TRBJ1-2; the D is unclear. V was shortened by 5 bases and J by 7 bases, with 17 bases between the two germline ends. Germline loops: CDR1 LNHDA, CDR2 SQIVND (reference sequence). The CDR3 consists of 14 residues. In nucleotides, the CDR3 is TGTGCCAGTAGTTCCAACCCCGGCCGGGGTGGCTACACCTTC. Amino acid sequence: CASSSNPGRGGYTF.

The rearrangement uses TRBV4-1 and TRBJ2-7; 11 bases are a match to TRBD1. Germline values: CDR1 MGHRA, CDR2 YSYEKL. The V segment lost 0 bases and the J segment 2 bases; nucleotides outside the gene matches: 9. The CDR3 totals 18 residues. The CDR3 is CASSQDSPDRGLTYEQYF. CDR3 in DNA: TGCGCCAGCAGCCAAGATTCACCGGACAGGGGGCTTACCTACGAGCAGTACTTC.

The rearrangement links TRBV9 to TRBJ2-1; 9 nucleotides agree with TRBD2. CDR3 size: 16 residues. V shed 2 bases and J 0 bases; nucleotides not matched to a gene: 3. Germline CDR1 SGDLS, CDR2 YYNGEE. CDR3 coding DNA: TGTGCCAGCAGCGTTACTAGCGGGCGCTCCTACAATGAGCAGTTCTTC. It yields the protein CASSVTSGRSYNEQFF.

This clone came up a few times. The chain couples TRBV18 to TRBJ2-1; 9 nucleotides agree with TRBD1. This CDR3 region has 15 residues. V shed 1 base and J 3 bases; nucleotides not matched to a gene: 1. Germline V gene data show CDR1 as KGHSH and CDR2 as LQKENI. CDR3: CASSPLTGGYNEQFF. The CDR3 nucleotides are TGTGCCAGCTCACCACTGACAGGGGGCTACAATGAGCAGTTCTTC. The full variable domain, in which reference TRBV18 and TRBJ2-1 provide the parts outside the CDR3, is NAGVMQNPRHLVRRRGQEARLRCSPMKGHSHVYWYRQLPEEGLKFMVYLQKENIIDESGMPKERFSAEFPKEGPSILRIQQVVRGDSAAYFCASSPLTGGYNEQFFGPGTRLTVL.

The chain has TRBV5-4 and TRBJ2-5; tentative D call: TRBD2 (6 bases). Germline CDR1 SGHNT, CDR2 YYREEE (reference sequence). CDR3 length: 12 amino acids. The V and J ends lost 7 bases and 10 bases respectively, with 17 bases between them. The CDR3 DNA reads TGTGCCAGCGGGAGAAGGCGGGAATTCCAGTACTTC. Residues: CASGRRREFQYF.

V usage is TRBV9 and J usage is TRBJ1-4, with D possibly matching TRBD1 (5 bases). The CDR3 loop spans 16 amino acids. The V gene's germline CDR1 is SGDLS and CDR2 YYNGEE. V lost 4 bases and J 0 bases, leaving 13 bases between the germline ends. CDR3 coding DNA: TGTGCCAGCAGCCCACAGGACGCCGCAACTAATGAAAAACTGTTTTTT. It codes for CASSPQDAATNEKLFF.

The chain employs TRBV5-1 and TRBJ2-3; 9 nucleotides align to TRBD2. The ends lost 1 base at V and 2 bases at J; junction bases unmatched: 2. Germline lookup yields CDR1 SGHRS and CDR2 YFSETQ. The CDR3 covers 15 residues. CDR3 sequence: CASSLSSGTTDTQYF. The CDR3 DNA is TGCGCCAGCAGCTTGTCTAGCGGGACCACAGATACGCAGTATTTT.

The chain has TRBV5-1 and TRBJ2-7; TRBD2 matches 10 bases. The junction had 16 bases not matched to a gene; V was cut back by 2 bases and J by 5 bases. Germline CDR1 and CDR2: SGHRS and YFSETQ. The CDR3 has 18 residues. The CDR3 DNA follows: TGCGCCAGCAGCTTCGGAGACGATGGGAGCGGGAGGGCCGACGAGCAGTACTTC. It translates to CASSFGDDGSGRADEQYF.

The rearrangement links TRBV28 to TRBJ1-2; TRBD1 aligns across 7 bases. Germline V CDR1 and CDR2: MDHEN, SYDVKM. Unmatched junction bases numbered 0, after V lost 8 bases and J lost 0 bases. The CDR3 extends over 12 amino acids. The CDR3 spells CASGTANYGYTF. The CDR3 nucleotides read TGTGCCAGCGGGACAGCTAACTATGGCTACACCTTC.

The rearrangement uses TRBV2 and TRBJ2-1; 9 nucleotides match TRBD2. There are 16 residues in the CDR3. From germline, CDR1 is SNHLY and CDR2 FYNNEI. The J segment lost 4 bases and the V segment lost 4 bases, leaving 8 bases of the junction unmatched. CDR3 DNA sequence: TGTGCCAGCAGTGCAGCGGCGGGAGGGCCATACAATGAGCAGTTCTTC. It translates to CASSAAAGGPYNEQFF.

As to this clone: One end of the junction is discordant with germline, which a read error may explain. The chain is built from TRBV7-7 and TRBJ2-1; perhaps TRBD2 as D (5 bases). The CDR3 totals 19 residues. Looked up from germline, CDR1 is SSHAT and CDR2 is FNYEAQ (reference sequence). The CDR3 DNA reads as TGTGCTAGCAGCTTAGGAATAAGAGCGGACCGGGGAACCTCCAATGAGCAGTTCTTC. Its protein is CASSLGIRADRGTSNEQFF.